These T cell receptor beta chains were read from a single sample in a study of blood T cell repertoires in COVID-19. The repertoire was sequenced with immunoSEQ multiplex PCR; TCRdb's copy has only in-frame clones and lacks some. Counted here are a few hundred thousand clones, roughly nine tenths occurring once; the ten biggest clones make up around 1.2%. Sequencing was performed on peripheral blood. The receptor source for this set is a man aged 40-50 years with acute or convalescent COVID-19. Both conserved end residues are part of each CDR3. D genes are given only for firm matches. Clone sizes are given selectively: once, few, many, or a class where the clone is expanded.

J: TRBJ1-1
D: -
V: TRBV7-3
size: -
DNA: TGTGCCAGCAGCCAGACAGGGAACACTGAAGCTTTCTTT
CDR3: CASSQTGNTEAFF

J: TRBJ2-5
D: -
V: TRBV28
size: -
DNA: TGTGCCAGCAGCTATACCCCCCCCGCTAGCGTGGGGACCCAGTACTTC
CDR3: CASSYTPPASVGTQYF

J: TRBJ2-7
D: -
V: TRBV19
size: once
DNA: TGTGCCAGTAGTAATGGATGGCAGGGGTACTCCTACGAGCAGTACTTC
CDR3: CASSNGWQGYSYEQYF

J: TRBJ2-3
D: TRBD1
V: TRBV6-6
size: few
DNA: TGTGCCAGCAGATGGACAGGGGGAACAGATACGCAGTATTTT
CDR3: CASRWTGGTDTQYF

J: TRBJ2-2
D: -
V: TRBV30
size: -
DNA: TGTGCCTGGAGTAGGGGGGGCGAGGCCGGGGAGCTGTTTTTT
CDR3: CAWSRGGEAGELFF

J: TRBJ1-2
D: -
V: TRBV6-2/TRBV6-3
size: -
DNA: TGTGCCAGCAGCTTTCTTGTAGGCTACACCTTC
CDR3: CASSFLVGYTF

J: TRBJ2-7
D: TRBD2
V: TRBV11-2
size: -
DNA: TGTGCCAGCAGCTTAGGCTTAGCGGGGGGAATATACGAGCAGTACTTC
CDR3: CASSLGLAGGIYEQYF

J: TRBJ2-3
D: TRBD2
V: TRBV18
size: -
DNA: TGTGCCAGCTCACCCCAGCGGGACACAGATACGCAGTATTTT
CDR3: CASSPQRDTDTQYF

J: TRBJ1-5
D: -
V: TRBV20-1
size: -
DNA: TGCAGTGCTAGTCGACAGCCCAATCAGCCCCAGCATTTT
CDR3: CSASRQPNQPQHF

J: TRBJ1-1
D: -
V: TRBV10-1
size: -
DNA: TGCGCCAGCAGTGAATATAGGGCAAGCGGACCTGAAGCTTTCTTT
CDR3: CASSEYRASGPEAFF

J: TRBJ2-5
D: TRBD2
V: TRBV30
size: -
DNA: TGTGCCTGGACCCAACCGACTAGCGGGGTCCAAGAGACCCAGTACTTC
CDR3: CAWTQPTSGVQETQYF

J: TRBJ1-1
D: -
V: TRBV19
size: -
DNA: TGTGCCAGTACCTACACAGAGAACACTGAAGCTTTCTTT
CDR3: CASTYTENTEAFF

J: TRBJ2-7
D: -
V: TRBV5-4
size: -
DNA: TGTGCCAGCAGCTTGAGCAGGGTTAACGAGCAGTACTTC
CDR3: CASSLSRVNEQYF

J: TRBJ2-7
D: -
V: TRBV19
size: -
DNA: TGTGCCTCCAGTGTGGGGGCAGGGTACGAGCAGTACTTC
CDR3: CASSVGAGYEQYF

J: TRBJ1-2
D: -
V: TRBV4-1
size: -
DNA: TGCGCCAGCAGCCAAGACACGGAGGGAGGCTACACCTTC
CDR3: CASSQDTEGGYTF